This TCR beta chain was documented in a study of post-analysis software for immune sequencing data. Study in general: Clinical courses comprised relapsing-remitting, secondary progressive and progressive-relapsing multiple sclerosis. Study-level findings and limits: Higher frequency in patients than in controls was seen for roughly five TRBV segments, with TRBV5-6, TRBV5-1 and TRBV20-1 among them.

CDR3 length: 14 amino acids. CDR1 and CDR2 from the germline V gene are SGDLS and YYNGEE. With 3 bases removed from V and 8 bases from J, the gap between germline ends came to 15 bases. Regarding this clonotype: Its antigen remains unidentified.

TCR beta cDNA libraries had unique molecular identifiers. Once 1 to 10 million T cells were used, roughly 490,000 cDNA molecules resulted. Each CDR3 protein gets one entry after TCRdb re-called the PCR reads with MiXCR. The sample has 750,000 to 950,000 distinct CDR3 sequences; 35% to 55% are singletons. This chain links TRBV9 with TRBJ2-1; possibly TRBD2 for D (5 bases). What was sequenced was blood. The TCR sequence derives from a girl between 10 and 17 years old with multiple sclerosis. The CDR3 is CASSDHLGGDEQFF. The DNA of the CDR3 is TGTGCCAGCAGCGACCATCTCGGAGGCGATGAGCAGTTCTTC.